Below, 28 T cell receptor beta chains from the same sample are listed, as sequenced in a study of OX40 agonist ivuxolimab in advanced cancers. Produced via immunoSEQ multiplex PCR; TCRdb's table is partial and in-frame only. The sample has about 60,000 clones, around nine tenths seen once. The sequenced sample was CD4+ or CD8+ T cells sorted from blood, obtained in a trial of the OX40 agonist ivuxolimab. These receptors all come from an adult with an advanced solid tumor such as melanoma, head and neck, liver or kidney cancer.

V and J are TRBV5-4 and TRBJ2-1, with 7 bases identical to TRBD2. The germline V gene has CDR1 SGHNT and CDR2 YYREEE (reference sequence). The V segment lost 0 bases and the J segment 5 bases; nucleotides outside the gene matches: 5. The CDR3 has 15 amino acids. Here the CDR3 DNA reads TGTGCCAGCAGCTTGGGGCGGGAGCGTCACAATGAGCAGTTCTTC. Translated, it gives CASSLGRERHNEQFF.

The CDR3 coding sequence is TGTGCCAGCGATACTGGACAGGGGGTGAACCCCCTAGCCAAAAACATTCAGTACTTC. Protein product: CASDTGQGVNPLAKNIQYF. The chain joins TRBV7-2 to TRBJ2-4; 10 nucleotides match TRBD1. Germline CDR1 and CDR2: SGHTA and FQGNSA. The CDR3 has 19 residues. V lost 8 bases and J lost 0; bases outside the gene matches: 16.

The chain carries TRBV4-2 and TRBJ2-7, with 14 positions matching TRBD2. The germline V gene has CDR1 LGHNA and CDR2 YNFKEQ. V was clipped by 5 bases and J by 7 bases; unmatched bases: 16. The CDR3 runs 18 residues. The CDR3 region has the DNA TGTGCCAGCAGCATAGGGACTAGCGGGGGATTTTACGTTTCGGAGCAGTACTTC. It codes for CASSIGTSGGFYVSEQYF.

This chain links TRBV2 with TRBJ2-5; the D gene is possibly TRBD2 (5 bases). Trimming pared 4 bases from V and 5 bases from J, leaving 11 bases between. Per the germline V gene, CDR1 is SNHLY and CDR2 is FYNNEI. The CDR3 has 13 amino acids. CDR3 sequence reads: CASSVDQRETQYF. As DNA, the CDR3 is TGTGCCAGCAGTGTCGATCAGCGGGAGACCCAGTACTTC.

The chain joins TRBV6-5 to TRBJ2-2; 7 bases fit TRBD2. The length of the CDR3 is 12 residues. Per the germline V gene, CDR1 is MNHEY and CDR2 is SVGAGI. The V segment lost 5 bases and the J segment 7 bases; nucleotides outside the gene matches: 1. In DNA form, the CDR3 reads TGTGCCAGCAGTCAGCGGGGCGGGGAGCTGTTTTTT. Its protein is CASSQRGGELFF.

Worth noting for this clone: One end of the junction fails to match germline, which may point to a read error. J is TRBJ2-7 and V is TRBV20-1; no clear D gene. The CDR3 covers 10 residues. CDR1 DFQATT and CDR2 SNEGSKA come from the germline V gene (reference sequence). CDR3 protein: CSARIPLRPF. In DNA form, the CDR3 reads TGCAGTGCTAGAATCCCCTTGAGACCATTC.

The J gene is TRBJ1-2, the V gene TRBV6-5, with D maybe TRBD1 (5 bases). V lost 5 bases, J lost 8 bases, and 12 bases lay in between. Germline CDR1 reads MNHEY; CDR2 reads SVGAGI. The CDR3 runs 12 residues. CDR3 in DNA: TGTGCCAGCAGTCCAATCGGGGGAGGCTACACCTTC. Translation gives CASSPIGGGYTF.

The V call is TRBV2, the J call TRBJ2-5; D might be TRBD2 (6 bases). Germline CDR1 reads SNHLY; CDR2 reads FYNNEI. Trimming removed 2 bases from V and 5 bases from J, with 9 bases in between. This CDR3 comprises 13 residues. The CDR3 nucleotides read TGTGCCAGCAGTGAACGGGGGTGGGAGACCCAGTACTTC. Its protein product is CASSERGWETQYF.

This chain links TRBV7-2 with TRBJ2-1, with D uncertain. V was shortened by 4 bases and J by 4 bases, with 14 bases between the two germline ends. Germline V lookup: CDR1 SGHTA, CDR2 FQGNSA. The CDR3 runs 15 residues. This CDR3 reads CASSSDPLNYNEQFF. CDR3 bases: TGTGCCAGCAGCTCGGACCCATTAAATTACAATGAGCAGTTCTTC.

As to this clone: Other nucleotide sequences from this sample produce the same CDR3. The rearrangement links TRBV5-1 to TRBJ2-3; 7 bases are a match to TRBD1. The CDR3 extends over 14 amino acids. Per germline, CDR1 SGHRS and CDR2 YFSETQ. Losses at the gene ends were 4 bases for V and 2 bases for J; bases not matched to a gene: 4. CDR3: CASSPGQYTDTQYF. The DNA of the CDR3 is TGCGCCAGCAGCCCGGGACAGTACACAGATACGCAGTATTTT.

This clone was counted between two and nine times. The rearrangement joins TRBV19 to TRBJ2-5; D is undetermined. Between the trimmed V and J ends, which lost 5 bases and 2 bases, there was a span of 12 bases. The CDR3 length is 14 residues. CDR1 and CDR2 (germline): LNHDA, SQIVND (reference sequence). The CDR3 bases are TGTGCCAGTAGTCCCCGACTGGCTCAAGAGACCCAGTACTTC. Protein: CASSPRLAQETQYF.

The chain has TRBV6-6 and TRBJ2-4; 7 nucleotides align to TRBD2. V lost 11 bases, J lost 5 bases, and 6 bases stayed unmatched. This CDR3 comprises 12 residues. Germline lookup yields CDR1 MNHNY and CDR2 SVGAGI (reference sequence). CDR3 nucleotide sequence: TGTGCCCTCGGGGAGGGGCAAAACATTCAGTACTTC. This gives the protein CALGEGQNIQYF.

CDR3 region: CASSRSDNEQFF. The CDR3, as DNA: TGTGCCAGCAGCCGAAGTGACAATGAGCAGTTCTTC. The chain combines TRBV4-2 with TRBJ2-1; D uncertain. This CDR3 contains 12 residues. The V gene's germline CDR1 is LGHNA and CDR2 YNFKEQ. Trimming took 4 bases from V and 5 from J, leaving 6 bases between them.

This chain uses TRBV6-1 with TRBJ1-5, with D unresolved. The germline V gene has CDR1 MNHNS and CDR2 SASEGT. Deletions cut 8 bases from V and 0 bases from J, with 8 bases between. The CDR3 is 13 residues long. The CDR3 here is CASLTDSNQPQHF. The CDR3 bases are TGTGCCAGCCTAACAGATAGCAATCAGCCCCAGCATTTT.

V and J are TRBV29-1 and TRBJ2-3; D gene uncertain. The CDR3 is 14 residues long. Germline loops: CDR1 SQVTM, CDR2 ANQGSEA. Between the trimmed V and J ends, which lost 4 bases and 1 base, there was a span of 12 bases. CDR3 coding DNA: TGCAGCGTTGGCAAGGGATCGGGCACAGATACGCAGTATTTT. Protein: CSVGKGSGTDTQYF.

The chain couples TRBV28 to TRBJ2-1; D unclear. V was pared by 7 bases and J by 3 bases, with 10 bases between. This CDR3 spans 13 amino acids. Germline CDR1 MDHEN, CDR2 SYDVKM. CDR3 protein: CASNRARYNEQFF. In DNA, the CDR3 is TGTGCCAGCAATAGGGCCCGCTACAATGAGCAGTTCTTC. Filled out from reference TRBV28 and TRBJ2-1, the complete variable domain reads DVKVTQSSRYLVKRTGEKVFLECVQDMDHENMFWYRQDPGLGLRLIYFSYDVKMKEKGDIPEGYSVSREKKERFSLILESASTNQTSMYLCASNRARYNEQFFGPGTRLTVL.

The chain recombines TRBV30 with TRBJ2-2; maybe TRBD1 (5 bases). The CDR3 runs to 15 residues. V was cut by 2 bases and J by 1 base, with 11 bases left in between. The germline V gene encodes CDR1 GTSNPN and CDR2 SVGIG (reference sequence). CDR3 region: CAWSHQGMNTGELFF. Here the CDR3 DNA reads TGTGCCTGGAGTCATCAGGGAATGAACACCGGGGAGCTGTTTTTT.

This sequence joins TRBV4-2 and TRBJ2-5, with 7 bases fitting TRBD1. With 2 bases clipped from V and 2 bases from J, the junction kept 5 bases outside the gene matches. This CDR3 has 15 amino acids. Germline V gene data show CDR1 as LGHNA and CDR2 as YNFKEQ. CDR3: CASSQRTGLQETQYF. DNA for the CDR3: TGTGCCAGCAGCCAAAGGACAGGACTTCAAGAGACCCAGTACTTC.

This rearrangement joins TRBV21-1 to TRBJ2-1; TRBD2, the table's D call, was not compared with the DNA. TRBV21-1 is given as a pseudogene. There are 15 residues in the CDR3. CDR3 sequence: CASISVAEGYNEQFF. Here the CDR3 DNA reads TGTGCCAGTATAAGCGTAGCGGAGGGGTACAATGAGCAGTTCTTC.

The V and J genes are TRBV25-1 and TRBJ2-7, with 8 bases lining up with TRBD1. V lost 2 bases and J lost 2; bases outside the gene matches: 5. Germline assignment: CDR1 MGHDK and CDR2 SYGVNS. This CDR3 contains 15 residues. The CDR3, as DNA: TGTGCCAGCAGTGAACCAGGGGGCCGAACCTACGAGCAGTACTTC. Translation: CASSEPGGRTYEQYF.

V is TRBV7-9 and J is TRBJ2-5; TRBD1 agrees at 12 bases. The CDR3 loop spans 15 amino acids. J was trimmed by 4 bases and V by 5 bases; bases with no gene match: 5. Per the germline V gene, CDR1 is SEHNR and CDR2 is FQNEAQ (reference sequence). CDR3: CASSPGTGGLETQYF. CDR3 coding DNA: TGTGCCAGCAGCCCCGGGACAGGGGGCTTAGAGACCCAGTACTTC.

V is TRBV6-1 and J is TRBJ1-2; tentatively, D is TRBD1 (6 bases). This CDR3 spans 14 amino acids. V lost 4 bases and J 3 bases, leaving 12 bases between the germline ends. The germline gives CDR1 MNHNS, CDR2 SASEGT. The CDR3 DNA reads TGTGCCAGCAGTGCAGGGGTTGGGGACTATGGCTACACCTTC. Translation gives CASSAGVGDYGYTF.

This clone was recorded once. The CDR3 DNA reads TGTGCCAGCACCGATTTCGGGCGGAGTTATGGCTACACCTTC. This gives the protein CASTDFGRSYGYTF. V usage is TRBV28 and J usage is TRBJ1-2; D gene unclear. V gave up 7 bases and J gave up 5 bases, with 17 bases separating them. Germline V lookup: CDR1 MDHEN, CDR2 SYDVKM. The CDR3 is made up of 14 amino acids.

The chain carries TRBV7-2 and TRBJ1-1, with D tentatively TRBD1 (6 bases). The CDR3 runs 13 residues. Trimming stripped 5 bases from V and 3 bases from J, with 10 bases between. Germline V lookup: CDR1 SGHTA, CDR2 FQGNSA. CDR3: CASSPDRDTEAFF. The CDR3 DNA is TGTGCCAGCAGCCCGGACAGAGACACTGAAGCTTTCTTT.

This clone was seen more than once but under ten times. The genes are TRBV5-1 and TRBJ1-1; D not certain. The CDR3 is 20 amino acids. The V and J ends lost 3 bases and 1 base respectively, with 28 bases between them. Germline V gene lookup returns CDR1 SGHRS and CDR2 YFSETQ. In DNA form, the CDR3 reads TGCGCCAGCAGCTCCTTACCCCCCAGCTTGCTGGGAGTGGGGAACACTGAAGCTTTCTTT. It specifies CASSSLPPSLLGVGNTEAFF.

This clone was recorded once. V and J are TRBV11-2 and TRBJ1-2; possibly TRBD1 for D (6 bases). This CDR3 spans 15 amino acids. The V end lost 5 bases, the J end lost 3 bases, and 16 bases lay between the germline ends. CDR1 is SGHAT, CDR2 FQNNGV, per germline. The CDR3, as DNA: TGTGCCAGCAGCCCAACCGGGACAAGTCACTATGGCTACACCTTC. It translates to CASSPTGTSHYGYTF.

CDR3 coding DNA: TGTGCCAGCAGTCTGGAGACCCAGTACTTC. Amino acids: CASSLETQYF. J is TRBJ2-5 and V is TRBV2; no firm D call. The CDR3 runs 10 residues. V was clipped by 5 bases and J by 5 bases, with 3 bases between them. Germline V gene lookup returns CDR1 SNHLY and CDR2 FYNNEI.

The chain couples TRBV5-1 to TRBJ2-3, with D unresolved. Germline CDR1 SGHRS, CDR2 YFSETQ. The CDR3 is 12 residues long. V was cut by 0 bases and J by 5 bases, with 4 bases left in between. The CDR3: CASSLAGDTQYF. In DNA, the CDR3 is TGCGCCAGCAGCTTGGCCGGAGATACGCAGTATTTT.